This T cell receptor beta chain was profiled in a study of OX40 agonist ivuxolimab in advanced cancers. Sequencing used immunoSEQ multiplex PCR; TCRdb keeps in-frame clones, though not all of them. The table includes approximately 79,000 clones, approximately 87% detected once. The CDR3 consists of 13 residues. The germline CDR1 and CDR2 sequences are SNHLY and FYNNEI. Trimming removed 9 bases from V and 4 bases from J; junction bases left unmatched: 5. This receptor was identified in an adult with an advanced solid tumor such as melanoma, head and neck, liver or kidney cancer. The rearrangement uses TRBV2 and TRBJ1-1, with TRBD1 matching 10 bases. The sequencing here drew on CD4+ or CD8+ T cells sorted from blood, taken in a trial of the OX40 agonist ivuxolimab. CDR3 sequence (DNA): TGTGCCAGTTCGGGACAGGGGATCACTGAAGCTTTCTTT. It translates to CASSGQGITEAFF.